One sample yielded the 10 T cell receptor beta chains listed below, sequenced in a study of blood T cell repertoires in COVID-19. Profiling relied on immunoSEQ multiplex PCR, and the TCRdb table lists in-frame clones only, not all of them. The data show about 260,000 clones, about 80% seen once. The sequenced material came from peripheral blood. The receptor set was obtained from a woman over 75 with acute or convalescent COVID-19.

The rearrangement joins TRBV3-1 (or the pseudogene TRBV3-2) to TRBJ2-5, with TRBD2 identical over 7 bases. This CDR3 spans 16 amino acids. The V and J ends lost 3 bases and 1 base, in that order; junction bases with no gene match: 8. Germline V gives CDR1 LGHDT, CDR2 YNNKEL (reference sequence). CDR3 loop: CASSHLDGGFQETQYF. CDR3 in DNA: TGTGCCAGCAGCCACCTCGACGGGGGGTTCCAAGAGACCCAGTACTTC.

This clone has just one count. For the CDR3, the DNA is TGTGCCAGCAGCTTTAAGGGCGGGAGCGGGGAGCAGTACTTC. This gives the protein CASSFKGGSGEQYF. V is TRBV5-6 and J is TRBJ2-7; 7 nucleotides agree with TRBD2. CDR1 is SGHDT, CDR2 YYEEEE, per germline. This CDR3 is built from 14 residues. Trimming at V came to 2 bases and at J to 7 bases, leaving 9 bases not matched to a gene. Complete variable domain (other parts from reference TRBV5-6 and TRBJ2-7): DAGVTQSPTHLIKTRGQQVTLRCSPKSGHDTVSWYQQALGQGPQFIFQYYEEEERQRGNFPDRFSGHQFPNYSSELNVNALLLGDSALYLCASSFKGGSGEQYFGPGTRLTVT.

The V gene is TRBV11-2, the J gene TRBJ1-5, with D possibly matching TRBD1 (6 bases). This CDR3 is built from 13 residues. Trimming took 7 bases from V and 6 from J, leaving 13 bases between them. From germline, CDR1 is SGHAT and CDR2 FQNNGV. The CDR3 region has the DNA TGTGCCAGCATCAAGGGGGGGAGTCAGCCCCAGCATTTT. Its protein is CASIKGGSQPQHF.

J is TRBJ1-2 and V is TRBV7-8; D ambiguous. Trimming removed 1 base at V and 4 bases at J, with 10 bases between. The CDR3 consists of 14 residues. The germline gives CDR1 SGHVS, CDR2 FQNEAQ. CDR3 nucleotides: TGTGCCAGCAGCTTAGTCCTAGGCAGCTATGGCTACACCTTC. Translated: CASSLVLGSYGYTF.

The rearrangement links TRBV9 to TRBJ2-7, with 9 bases matching TRBD2. The germline CDR1 and CDR2 sequences are SGDLS and YYNGEE. This CDR3 region has 14 residues. Germline trimming cut 3 bases from V and 3 bases from J; bases unmatched to any gene: 4. CDR3 in DNA: TGTGCCAGCAGCGGCGGGACTAGCTTCTACGAGCAGTACTTC. Residues: CASSGGTSFYEQYF.

The CDR3 DNA is TGCGCCAGCAGCCCCAGCGGGGGGGCCTCTTCCAATGAGCAGTTCTTC. Translated: CASSPSGGASSNEQFF. This rearrangement joins TRBV5-1 to TRBJ2-1, with TRBD2 matching 10 bases. The V gene's germline CDR1 is SGHRS and CDR2 YFSETQ. The CDR3 consists of 16 residues. Germline trimming cut 4 bases from V and 6 bases from J; bases unmatched to any gene: 10.

This chain joins TRBV5-1 and TRBJ1-1; 8 bases match TRBD1. Germline V CDR1 and CDR2: SGHRS, YFSETQ. V trimming: 0 bases; J trimming: 5 bases; junction bases outside the gene matches: 3. This CDR3 has 14 residues. Written as DNA, the CDR3 is TGCGCCAGCAGCTTGGGACAGGGGAGTACTGAAGCTTTCTTT. Protein: CASSLGQGSTEAFF.

The chain couples TRBV5-5 to TRBJ1-5; D is undetermined. CDR3 size: 15 residues. Per the germline V gene, CDR1 is SGHKS and CDR2 is YYEKEE (reference sequence). Trimming took 0 bases from V and 1 from J, leaving 8 bases between them. In DNA, the CDR3 is TGTGCCAGCAGCTTGGTAGTCCTAAGCAATCAGCCCCAGCATTTT. Its protein product is CASSLVVLSNQPQHF. The complete variable domain, with remaining parts taken from reference TRBV5-5 and TRBJ1-5, reads DAGVTQSPTHLIKTRGQQVTLRCSPISGHKSVSWYQQVLGQGPQFIFQYYEKEERGRGNFPDRFSARQFPNYSSELNVNALLLGDSALYLCASSLVVLSNQPQHFGDGTRLSIL.

The V call is TRBV3-1 (or the pseudogene TRBV3-2), the J call TRBJ1-4, with 11 bases identical to TRBD1. The CDR3 has 16 amino acids. The V gene's germline CDR1 is LGHDT and CDR2 YNNKEL (reference sequence). The trim removed 0 bases at V and 8 bases at J, leaving 5 bases unmatched. The CDR3 bases are TGTGCCAGCAGCCAAGATCGGGGACAGGGGGGGGAAAAACTGTTTTTT. Amino acids: CASSQDRGQGGEKLFF.

The gene calls are TRBV19 and TRBJ2-3, with D maybe TRBD1 (6 bases). Germline V lookup: CDR1 LNHDA, CDR2 SQIVND (reference sequence). The CDR3 runs to 17 residues. V was shortened by 4 bases and J by 1 base, with 18 bases between the two germline ends. The CDR3, as DNA: TGTGCCAGTAGTAAGACGCACCGGGACACGCGCACAGATACGCAGTATTTT. Translating gives CASSKTHRDTRTDTQYF.